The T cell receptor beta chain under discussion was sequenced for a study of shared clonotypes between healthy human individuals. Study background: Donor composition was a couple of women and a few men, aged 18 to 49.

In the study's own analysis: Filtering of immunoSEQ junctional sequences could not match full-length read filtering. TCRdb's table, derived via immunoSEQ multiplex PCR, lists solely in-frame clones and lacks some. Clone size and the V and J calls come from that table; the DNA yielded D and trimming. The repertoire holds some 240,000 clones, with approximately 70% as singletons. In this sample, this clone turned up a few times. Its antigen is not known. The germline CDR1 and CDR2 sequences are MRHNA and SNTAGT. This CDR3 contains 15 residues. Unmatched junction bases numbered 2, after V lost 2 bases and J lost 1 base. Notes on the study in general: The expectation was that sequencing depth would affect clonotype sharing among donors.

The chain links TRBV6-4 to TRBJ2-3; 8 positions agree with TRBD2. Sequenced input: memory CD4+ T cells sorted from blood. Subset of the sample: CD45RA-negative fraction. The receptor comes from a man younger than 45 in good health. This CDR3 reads CASSDKAGGTDTQYF. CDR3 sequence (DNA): TGTGCCAGCAGTGACAAAGCGGGAGGCACAGATACGCAGTATTTT.